Shown below are 32 T cell receptor beta chains from a single sample sequenced in a study of Graves' ophthalmopathy and Graves' hyperthyroidism. Scientists amplified the TCR beta CDR3 regions from RNA transcripts. An initial RT-PCR round employing HTBI primers preceded a second-round multiplex PCR. TCRdb recomputed calls from the multiplex PCR reads with MiXCR, one row per CDR3 protein. The sample lists over a million distinct CDR3 sequences, about 35% occurring once. Sample: peripheral blood or thyroid tissue (not recorded which). Receptor source: an adult man with Graves' hyperthyroidism.

This clonotype was recorded many times. This chain uses TRBV7-2 with TRBJ1-2; no definite D call. The germline gives CDR1 SGHTA, CDR2 FQGNSA. The CDR3 covers 14 residues. V was trimmed by 3 bases and J by 8 bases, leaving 16 bases between them. DNA for the CDR3: TGTGCCAGCAGCTTCGGGGTAGAGGAACGGGGCTACACCTTC. It translates to CASSFGVEERGYTF.

Only a few counts were recorded for this clonotype. V and J are TRBV6-5 and TRBJ1-5; D unclear. The length of the CDR3 is 13 residues. CDR1 and CDR2 from the germline V gene are MNHEY and SVGAGI. Trimming removed 7 bases from V and 13 bases from J, with 20 bases in between. The CDR3 loop is CASTPERTGCQHF. The CDR3 DNA reads as TGTGCCAGCACCCCAGAAAGGACCGGGTGTCAGCATTTT.

Remarks on this clonotype: A read error may account for a junction end that differs from germline. This rearrangement joins TRBV10-3 to TRBJ1-4; the D is unclear. The CDR3 extends over 14 amino acids. Per germline, CDR1 ENHRY and CDR2 SYGVKD. In DNA form, the CDR3 reads TGTGCCAGCAGTTTTCAGAGCGAACGTGAAAAACTGTTTTTT. Encoded protein: CASSFQSEREKLFF.

This clonotype was counted many times. The chain combines TRBV5-1 with TRBJ2-7; D ambiguous. The V gene lost 2 bases and the J gene lost 1 base, with 10 bases spanning the gap. The CDR3 runs to 14 residues. Germline CDR1 reads SGHRS; CDR2 reads YFSETQ. CDR3 nucleotides: TGCGCCAGCAGCTTAAGGACCGAGTCCTACGAGCAGTACTTC. It is translated as CASSLRTESYEQYF.

The chain combines TRBV28 with TRBJ2-7; a possible D gene is TRBD1 (6 bases). Germline values: CDR1 MDHEN, CDR2 SYDVKM. Trimming shortened V by 6 bases and J by 2 bases, and 23 bases separated the two germline ends. This CDR3 is built from 17 residues. CDR3: CASSSPVAAGAAYEQYF. The DNA for the CDR3 is TGTGCCAGCAGCTCCCCCGTAGCCGCAGGGGCCGCCTACGAGCAGTACTTC.

The chain couples TRBV24-1 to TRBJ2-7; 12 bases are a match to TRBD1. The J call is in doubt because the DNA end fits TRBJ2-1 better. This CDR3 spans 18 amino acids. Germline V gene data show CDR1 as KGHDR and CDR2 as SFDVKD. DNA for the CDR3: TGTGCCACCAGTGATGTGGGACAGGGGGCAAAATCGATGGATGAGCAGTTCTTC. This gives the protein CATSDVGQGAKSMDEQFF.

The table lists this clonotype with many counts. The chain couples TRBV7-2 to TRBJ2-7; D may be TRBD2 (6 bases). V was cut by 5 bases and J by 2 bases, with 13 bases left in between. Per the germline V gene, CDR1 is SGHTA and CDR2 is FQGNSA. CDR3 length: 14 residues. The CDR3: CASSGAGRAYEQYF. The DNA of the CDR3 is TGTGCCAGCAGCGGGGCGGGACGGGCCTACGAGCAGTACTTC.

The table lists this clonotype with a few counts. This chain links TRBV7-2 with TRBJ2-2; weak D call: TRBD2 (7 bases). The CDR3 totals 17 residues. CDR1 and CDR2 (germline): SGHTA, FQGNSA. The ends were cut back, 4 bases at V and 3 bases at J, with 18 bases in the middle. CDR3 nucleotide sequence: TGTGCCAGCAGCTCAAAGGGGGGAGGGTTTTACACCGGGGAGCTGTTTTTT. Translated: CASSSKGGGFYTGELFF. The entire variable domain, with the rest obtained from reference TRBV7-2 and TRBJ2-2, is as follows: GAGVSQSPSNKVTEKGKDVELRCDPISGHTALYWYRQSLGQGLEFLIYFQGNSAPDKSGLPSDRFSAERTGGSVSTLTIQRTQQEDSAVYLCASSSKGGGFYTGELFFGEGSRLTVL.

This clonotype has just a few counts. The V call is TRBV7-9, the J call TRBJ2-7; maybe TRBD2 (6 bases). V was shortened by 5 bases and J by 2 bases, with 13 bases between the two germline ends. CDR3 length equals 14 residues. Germline V gene sequence: CDR1 SEHNR, CDR2 FQNEAQ (reference sequence). CDR3 in DNA: TGTGCCAGCAGCCGGGAGTACCGTCCCTACGAGCAGTACTTC. Translating it yields CASSREYRPYEQYF.

As for this clonotype: This may be a read error, as it is one base from a much larger clone. This rearrangement joins TRBV2 to TRBJ2-7, with TRBD2 matching 12 bases. Germline assignment: CDR1 SNHLY and CDR2 FYNNEI. Trimming cost V 4 bases and J 5 bases; bases outside gene matches: 3. The CDR3 has 14 residues. The CDR3 DNA is TGTGCCAGCAGTGCTCCTAGCGGGGGGGACGAGCAGTACTTC. Encoded protein: CASSAPSGGDEQYF.

This clonotype has just a few counts. The chain employs TRBV5-5 and TRBJ2-7; D is uncertain. The CDR3 loop spans 13 amino acids. The germline V gene has CDR1 SGHKS and CDR2 YYEKEE (reference sequence). V gave up 4 bases and J gave up 2 bases, with 10 bases separating them. The CDR3 nucleotides are TGTGCCAGCAGCCCCCCTGATGCCTACGAGCAGTACTTC. This sequence encodes CASSPPDAYEQYF.

This clonotype was observed at least ten times. The chain couples TRBV29-1 to TRBJ1-2; 8 bases agree with TRBD1. This CDR3 has 15 amino acids. V shed 1 base, J shed 4 bases, and the junction held 8 bases outside the gene matches. The V gene's germline CDR1 is SQVTM and CDR2 ANQGSEA. The CDR3: CSVEVTGGFGYGYTF. The CDR3 nucleotides read TGCAGCGTTGAAGTTACAGGGGGTTTTGGCTATGGCTACACCTTC.

This clonotype showed up just a few times. The rearrangement uses TRBV19 and TRBJ2-2; D unclear. This CDR3 contains 14 residues. V shed 3 bases and J shed 3 bases, with 8 bases lying between them. CDR1 LNHDA and CDR2 SQIVND come from the germline V gene (reference sequence). CDR3 nucleotides: TGTGCCAGTAGTATCAATCGGGACACCGGGGAGCTGTTTTTT. This sequence encodes CASSINRDTGELFF.

Concerning this clonotype itself: This sequence may be a read error, since a much larger clone differs from it by one base. The chain recombines TRBV7-9 with TRBJ2-7; D is unclear. CDR1 and CDR2 from the germline V gene are SEHNR and FQNEAQ (reference sequence). The CDR3 loop spans 11 amino acids. Trimming cost V 5 bases and J 5 bases, with 7 bases left between them. Here the CDR3 reads CASSHFHEQYF. For the CDR3, the DNA is TGTGCCAGCAGCCATTTTCACGAGCAGTACTTC. Combining the CDR3 with reference TRBV7-9 and TRBJ2-7 gives the whole variable domain DTGVSQNPRHKITKRGQNVTFRCDPISEHNRLYWYRQTLGQGPEFLTYFQNEAQLEKSRLLSDRFSAERPKGSFSTLEIQRTEQGDSAMYLCASSHFHEQYFGPGTRLTVT.

This chain joins TRBV15 and TRBJ1-6, with 12 nucleotides matching TRBD1. Germline lookup yields CDR1 LNHNV and CDR2 YYDKDF (reference sequence). The V segment lost 8 bases and the J segment 3 bases; nucleotides outside the gene matches: 5. The CDR3 is 16 amino acids. The CDR3 reads CATAGTGGRYNSPLHF. Here the CDR3 DNA reads TGTGCCACCGCGGGGACAGGGGGCCGCTATAATTCACCCCTCCACTTT.

The chain joins TRBV7-8 to TRBJ1-5, with 9 bases matching TRBD1. Trimming cost V 6 bases and J 6 bases; bases outside gene matches: 9. Germline V CDR1 and CDR2: SGHVS, FQNEAQ. The CDR3 is made up of 15 amino acids. For the CDR3, the DNA is TGTGCCAGCAGACGCACAGGGGGCTTTGGTCAGCCCCAGCATTTT. Its protein product is CASRRTGGFGQPQHF.

For the CDR3, the DNA is TGCAGTGCAAGGACTAGCGGGGGACCTGAAGCTTTCTTT. The encoded protein is CSARTSGGPEAFF. V is TRBV20-1 and J is TRBJ1-1; D is possibly TRBD1 (5 bases). The CDR3 covers 13 residues. CDR1 and CDR2 from the germline V gene are DFQATT and SNEGSKA (reference sequence). The V end lost 6 bases, the J end lost 6 bases, and 17 bases lay between the germline ends.

This chain joins TRBV7-8 and TRBJ1-5; TRBD1 matches 8 bases. The CDR3 totals 16 residues. Germline trimming cut 5 bases from V and 2 bases from J; bases unmatched to any gene: 8. Germline assignment: CDR1 SGHVS and CDR2 FQNEAQ. In nucleotides, the CDR3 is TGTGCCAGCAGCCCCGACAGGGGTGAAGGCAATCAGCCCCAGCATTTT. Translation: CASSPDRGEGNQPQHF.

The chain links TRBV19 to TRBJ1-5, with D tentatively TRBD1 (5 bases). CDR3 length equals 13 residues. Trimming removed 7 bases at V and 5 bases at J, with 12 bases between. In germline, CDR1 is LNHDA, CDR2 SQIVND (reference sequence). Written as DNA, the CDR3 is TGTGCCAGTACGGGGGGACGGTATCAGCCCCAGCATTTT. Its translation: CASTGGRYQPQHF.

This clonotype turned up a few times. The chain joins TRBV6-5 to TRBJ1-1, with 8 bases identical to TRBD1. The CDR3 is 12 amino acids. Germline V lookup: CDR1 MNHEY, CDR2 SVGAGI. The V and J ends lost 10 bases and 10 bases, in that order; junction bases with no gene match: 11. The chain's CDR3 is CATRTGTSRAFF. DNA of the CDR3: TGTGCCACCAGGACAGGGACTTCGCGAGCTTTCTTT.

The table lists this clonotype with a few counts. V and J are TRBV30 and TRBJ2-5; 7 nucleotides line up with TRBD1. Per germline, CDR1 GTSNPN and CDR2 SVGIG (reference sequence). V was clipped by 3 bases and J by 7 bases; unmatched bases: 8. This CDR3 is built from 13 residues. CDR3 in amino acids: CAWRGTALLTQYF. The CDR3 DNA reads TGTGCCTGGAGGGGGACAGCGCTTCTGACCCAGTACTTC.

Comments on this clonotype: The conserved final phenylalanine or tryptophan is absent from the CDR3, which likely points to a read error. The gene calls are TRBV5-1 and TRBJ1-4; 8 bases line up with TRBD1. Looked up from germline, CDR1 is SGHRS and CDR2 is YFSETQ. The CDR3 is made up of 14 amino acids. The CDR3 DNA reads TGCGTCAGCAGCTTGGGACAGGTTAATGAAAAACTGTTTTGT. Its translation: CVSSLGQVNEKLFC.

In the case of this clonotype: A much larger clone differs by one base, so this may be a read error. The CDR3 sequence is CASSLGVAGGAEQYF. The CDR3 DNA sequence: TGTGCCAGCAGCTTAGGCGTGGCCGGAGGGGCCGAGCAGTACTTC. The J gene is TRBJ2-7, the V gene TRBV7-9, with D possibly TRBD2 on 6 matching bases. The CDR3 extends over 15 amino acids. V shed 1 base and J shed 6 bases, with 16 bases lying between them. The germline gives CDR1 SEHNR, CDR2 FQNEAQ (reference sequence).

V and J are TRBV20-1 and TRBJ1-1, with TRBD1 matching over 9 bases. Germline-derived CDR1 and CDR2 are DFQATT and SNEGSKA (reference sequence). The CDR3 consists of 13 residues. V gave up 4 bases and J gave up 7 bases; unmatched junction bases: 7. CDR3 protein: CSATDRGPLEAFF. The CDR3 DNA follows: TGCAGTGCTACGGACAGGGGCCCCCTTGAAGCTTTCTTT.

This clonotype was observed at least ten times. The rearrangement joins TRBV7-9 to TRBJ2-2; 9 nucleotides match TRBD1. V gave up 7 bases and J gave up 7 bases; unmatched junction bases: 7. Germline CDR1 and CDR2: SEHNR and FQNEAQ (reference sequence). This CDR3 contains 14 residues. CDR3 bases: TGTGCCAGCACCCCGGGACAGGGAATCGGGGAGCTGTTTTTT. This sequence encodes CASTPGQGIGELFF.

The chain has TRBV7-9 and TRBJ1-5, with no clear D. V was clipped by 5 bases and J by 11 bases, with 16 bases between them. Germline V CDR1 and CDR2: SEHNR, FQNEAQ (reference sequence). The CDR3 is made up of 13 amino acids. For the CDR3, the DNA is TGTGCCAGCAGCCAGCTGGGAGAAGGGACCCAGCATTTT. Encoded protein: CASSQLGEGTQHF.

The gene calls are TRBV20-1 and TRBJ2-7; 10 nucleotides line up with TRBD2. Germline trimming cut 1 base from V and 3 bases from J; bases unmatched to any gene: 6. This CDR3 has 15 amino acids. CDR1 DFQATT and CDR2 SNEGSKA come from the germline V gene (reference sequence). The CDR3 protein is CSARAPGLADYEQYF. The DNA of the CDR3 is TGCAGTGCTAGAGCCCCAGGACTAGCGGACTACGAGCAGTACTTC.

V usage is TRBV10-3 and J usage is TRBJ1-6; D is undetermined. V lost 5 bases, J lost 4 bases, and 9 bases lay in between. Germline V gives CDR1 ENHRY, CDR2 SYGVKD. The CDR3 contains 14 residues. The CDR3 region has the DNA TGTGCCATCAGTCGTACAGAATATAATTCACCCCTCCACTTT. This translates into CAISRTEYNSPLHF.

As concerns this clonotype: A much larger clone lies one base from this, so it may be a read error. The J gene is TRBJ2-5, the V gene TRBV9; D gene uncertain. The germline CDR1 and CDR2 sequences are SGDLS and YYNGEE. This CDR3 is built from 14 residues. Between the trimmed V and J ends, which lost 0 bases and 4 bases, there was a span of 10 bases. DNA of the CDR3: TGTGCCAGCAGCGTAGTCCAGGACGCAGAGACCCAGTACTTC. It codes for CASSVVQDAETQYF. Looking up the rest from reference TRBV9 and TRBJ2-5 gives the full variable domain: DSGVTQTPKHLITATGQRVTLRCSPRSGDLSVYWYQQSLDQGLQFLIQYYNGEERAKGNILERFSAQQFPDLHSELNLSSLELGDSALYFCASSVVQDAETQYFGPGTRLLVL.

This clonotype was seen a few times. The rearrangement joins TRBV9 to TRBJ1-3; D ambiguous. Trimming took 7 bases from V and 3 from J, leaving 17 bases between them. The V gene's germline CDR1 is SGDLS and CDR2 YYNGEE. The CDR3 has 15 residues. This CDR3 reads CASSPSSTVGNTIYF. Here the CDR3 DNA reads TGTGCCAGCTCACCTAGTTCCACCGTTGGAAACACCATATATTTT.

This clonotype was observed at least ten times. The gene calls are TRBV24-1 and TRBJ2-2; 8 nucleotides match TRBD1. The V segment lost 4 bases and the J segment 5 bases; nucleotides outside the gene matches: 11. Germline CDR1 reads KGHDR; CDR2 reads SFDVKD. The CDR3 extends over 17 amino acids. In nucleotides, the CDR3 is TGTGCCACCAGTGACCTATCGACAGGGGCGGGGACCGGGGAGCTGTTTTTT. This translates into CATSDLSTGAGTGELFF.

With respect to this clonotype: A much larger clonotype is one base distant, so this may be a read error. The gene calls are TRBV5-1 and TRBJ1-1; D uncertain. Germline-derived CDR1 and CDR2 are SGHRS and YFSETQ. The V end was cut by 1 base, the J end by 6 bases, with 7 bases between. The CDR3 covers 12 residues. The CDR3 sequence is CASSLISAEAFF. CDR3 bases: TGCGCCAGCAGCTTGATAAGCGCTGAAGCTTTCTTT.